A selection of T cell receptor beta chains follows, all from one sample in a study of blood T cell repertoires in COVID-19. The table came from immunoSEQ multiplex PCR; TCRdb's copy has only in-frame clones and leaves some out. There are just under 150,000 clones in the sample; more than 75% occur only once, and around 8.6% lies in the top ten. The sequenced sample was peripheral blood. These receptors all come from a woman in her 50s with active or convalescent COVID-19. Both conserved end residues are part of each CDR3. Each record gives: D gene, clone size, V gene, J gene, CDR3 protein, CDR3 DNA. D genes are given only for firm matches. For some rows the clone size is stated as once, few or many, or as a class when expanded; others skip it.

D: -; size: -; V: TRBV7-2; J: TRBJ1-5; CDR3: CASSLWGNSNQPQHF; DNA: TGTGCCAGCAGCTTATGGGGCAACTCCAATCAGCCCCAGCATTTT
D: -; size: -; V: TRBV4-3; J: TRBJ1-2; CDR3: CASSQEVRANYGYTF; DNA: TGCGCCAGCAGCCAAGAGGTCCGAGCTAACTATGGCTACACCTTC
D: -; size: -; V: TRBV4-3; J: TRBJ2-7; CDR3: CASSQDKGTGYEQYF; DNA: TGCGCCAGCAGCCAAGATAAAGGTACAGGTTACGAGCAGTACTTC
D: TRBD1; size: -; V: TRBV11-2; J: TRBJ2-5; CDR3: CASSLEGRGIQETQYF; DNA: TGTGCCAGCAGCTTAGAGGGCAGGGGGATCCAAGAGACCCAGTACTTC
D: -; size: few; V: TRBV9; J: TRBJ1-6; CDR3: CASSTNRVSPLHF; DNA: TGTGCCAGCAGCACCAACAGGGTTTCACCCCTCCACTTT
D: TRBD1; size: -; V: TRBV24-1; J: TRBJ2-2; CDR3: CATSDWDRGRTGELFF; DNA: TGTGCTACCAGTGATTGGGACAGGGGGCGCACCGGGGAGCTGTTTTTT
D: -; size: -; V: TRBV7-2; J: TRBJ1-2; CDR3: CASSLARQLYGYTF; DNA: TGTGCCAGCAGCTTAGCTAGACAGCTATATGGCTACACCTTC
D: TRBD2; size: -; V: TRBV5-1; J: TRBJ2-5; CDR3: CASSIGLAGPYQETQYF; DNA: TGCGCCAGCAGCATAGGACTAGCGGGACCTTACCAAGAGACCCAGTACTTC
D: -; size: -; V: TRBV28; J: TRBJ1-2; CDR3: CASSDDSSYGYTF; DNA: TGTGCCAGCAGTGACGACAGCAGCTATGGCTACACCTTC
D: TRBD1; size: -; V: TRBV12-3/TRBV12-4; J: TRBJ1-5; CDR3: CASSFQGGEPQHF; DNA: TGTGCCAGCAGTTTCCAGGGGGGAGAGCCCCAGCATTTT
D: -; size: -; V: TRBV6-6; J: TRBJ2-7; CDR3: CASSYKAREDEQYF; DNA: TGTGCCAGCAGTTATAAGGCCAGGGAAGACGAGCAGTACTTC
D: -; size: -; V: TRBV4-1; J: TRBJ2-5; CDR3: CASSLSGGGEGETQYF; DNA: TGCGCCAGCAGCCTCTCTGGGGGCGGGGAGGGGGAGACCCAGTACTTC
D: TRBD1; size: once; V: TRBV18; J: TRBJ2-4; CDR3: CASSPDRASTIQYF; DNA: TGTGCCAGCTCACCCGACAGGGCCAGTACCATTCAGTACTTC
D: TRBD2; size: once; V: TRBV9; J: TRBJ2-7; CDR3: CASSVPRERDPYEQYF; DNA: TGTGCCAGCAGCGTACCCAGAGAGCGGGACCCCTACGAGCAGTACTTC
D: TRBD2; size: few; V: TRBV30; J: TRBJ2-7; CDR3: CALHENGRGYEQYF; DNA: TGTGCCTTACACGAGAACGGGAGGGGGTACGAGCAGTACTTC
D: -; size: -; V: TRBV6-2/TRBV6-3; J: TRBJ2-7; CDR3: CASSSAVGYEQYF; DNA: TGTGCCAGCAGTTCGGCGGTGGGCTACGAGCAGTACTTC
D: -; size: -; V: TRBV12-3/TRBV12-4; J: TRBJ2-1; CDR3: CASRTGGVREQFF; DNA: TGTGCCAGCAGAACAGGTGGGGTACGTGAGCAGTTCTTC